These 22 T cell receptor beta chains were all obtained from the same sample, sequenced in a study of OX40 agonist ivuxolimab in advanced cancers. Data came from immunoSEQ multiplex PCR; TCRdb stores just in-frame clones and leaves some out. This table has approximately 91,000 clones, around 87% appearing once. This sample comprised CD4+ or CD8+ T cells sorted from blood, obtained in a trial of the OX40 agonist ivuxolimab. These receptor sequences come from an adult with an advanced solid tumor such as melanoma, head and neck, liver or kidney cancer.

This clone was recorded once. The chain links TRBV28 to TRBJ2-1; D remains unclear. The CDR3 is 12 amino acids. Germline loops: CDR1 MDHEN, CDR2 SYDVKM. Trimming stripped 4 bases from V and 9 bases from J, with 10 bases between. The CDR3 coding sequence is TGTGCCAGCAGTTCGGACGTGCGTGAGCAGTTCTTC. Its translation is CASSSDVREQFF.

The CDR3 protein is CASSPVTGPNTEAFF. The CDR3 DNA follows: TGTGCCAGCTCACCGGTGACAGGGCCGAACACTGAAGCTTTCTTT. The J gene is TRBJ1-1, the V gene TRBV18, with TRBD1 matching 7 bases. CDR3 length: 15 residues. After removal of 3 bases from V and 1 base from J, the junction contained 5 bases not matched to a gene. From germline, CDR1 is KGHSH and CDR2 LQKENI.

This chain connects TRBV11-2 to TRBJ2-1; 13 bases line up with TRBD2. From germline, CDR1 is SGHAT and CDR2 FQNNGV. The V segment lost 3 bases and the J segment 5 bases; nucleotides outside the gene matches: 7. This CDR3 is 17 amino acids long. The CDR3 DNA sequence: TGTGCCAGCAGCTTGTCGACTAGCGGGAGGCCCAACAATGAGCAGTTCTTC. Its protein is CASSLSTSGRPNNEQFF.

This clone was seen only a few times. The chain carries TRBV30 and TRBJ2-1; perhaps TRBD2 as D (6 bases). The CDR3 consists of 14 residues. Trimming left V 5 bases short and J 4 bases short, with 15 bases between. CDR1 and CDR2 from the germline V gene are GTSNPN and SVGIG (reference sequence). CDR3 protein: CAWGATTRYNEQFF. CDR3 nucleotides: TGTGCCTGGGGGGCGACGACTAGATACAATGAGCAGTTCTTC.

The J gene is TRBJ1-2, the V gene TRBV7-2; 7 bases are a match to TRBD1. V lost 6 bases and J lost 2; bases outside the gene matches: 6. Germline lookup yields CDR1 SGHTA and CDR2 FQGNSA. The CDR3 spans 14 residues. CDR3 nucleotides: TGTGCCAGCAGTCTCCAGGGACAGAACTATGGCTACACCTTC. It encodes CASSLQGQNYGYTF. Supplemented by reference TRBV7-2 and TRBJ1-2, the full variable domain reads GAGVSQSPSNKVTEKGKDVELRCDPISGHTALYWYRQSLGQGLEFLIYFQGNSAPDKSGLPSDRFSAERTGGSVSTLTIQRTQQEDSAVYLCASSLQGQNYGYTFGSGTRLTVV.

The V call is TRBV10-1, the J call TRBJ2-1; the match to TRBD2 covers 7 bases. This CDR3 spans 16 amino acids. Trimming cost V 3 bases and J 4 bases; bases outside gene matches: 9. Germline CDR1 WNHNN, CDR2 SYGVQD (reference sequence). Here the CDR3 DNA reads TGCGCCAGCAGTGAACCGGCGGGGGTGGGTTACAATGAGCAGTTCTTC. This translates into CASSEPAGVGYNEQFF.

The J gene is TRBJ2-7, the V gene TRBV30, with 7 nucleotides matching TRBD1. V lost 6 bases and J lost 2; bases outside the gene matches: 7. Germline CDR1 is GTSNPN and CDR2 is SVGIG (reference sequence). The CDR3 runs 13 residues. The CDR3 sequence: CACYRDSPYEQYF. CDR3 DNA sequence: TGTGCCTGTTACCGGGACAGTCCCTACGAGCAGTACTTC.

The J gene is TRBJ1-1, the V gene TRBV5-4; 7 bases match TRBD1. Germline trimming cut 1 base from V and 4 bases from J; bases unmatched to any gene: 7. Germline V gene sequence: CDR1 SGHNT, CDR2 YYREEE (reference sequence). The CDR3 consists of 15 residues. This chain's CDR3 is CASSLFGQDITEAFF. CDR3 in DNA: TGTGCCAGCAGCTTGTTCGGACAGGATATCACTGAAGCTTTCTTT.

The V and J genes are TRBV7-9 and TRBJ2-2; D unclear. Germline V gene data show CDR1 as SEHNR and CDR2 as FQNEAQ (reference sequence). The V and J ends lost 1 base and 3 bases respectively, with 12 bases between them. The CDR3 has 16 residues. CDR3: CASSLDLKVHTGELFF. DNA of the CDR3: TGTGCCAGCAGCTTAGACTTAAAGGTTCACACCGGGGAGCTGTTTTTT.

This chain joins TRBV4-1 and TRBJ2-4; D perhaps matches TRBD2 (5 bases). Germline V gene data show CDR1 as MGHRA and CDR2 as YSYEKL. V lost 5 bases and J lost 5, with 13 bases in between. The CDR3 is 14 residues long. The CDR3 sequence is CASSSTGSQNIQYF. The CDR3 region has the DNA TGCGCCAGCAGCTCGACGGGAAGCCAAAACATTCAGTACTTC.

This chain joins TRBV5-1 and TRBJ1-4, with 10 bases identical to TRBD1. The CDR3 totals 15 residues. The germline V gene has CDR1 SGHRS and CDR2 YFSETQ. The V gene end was trimmed by 5 bases and the J gene end by 6 bases; junction bases not matched to a gene: 7. The CDR3 region is CASRTSGTGDEKLFF. The CDR3 coding sequence is TGCGCCAGCAGGACCTCCGGGACAGGGGATGAAAAACTGTTTTTT.

The CDR3 DNA follows: TGTGCCAGCAGCCCCAAGACTAGCGGGAGCGAGACCCAGTACTTC. Translated, it gives CASSPKTSGSETQYF. The chain links TRBV7-2 to TRBJ2-5, with 12 bases aligning to TRBD2. The CDR3 has 15 amino acids. J gave up 5 bases and V 5 bases, and 6 bases lay outside the gene matches. CDR1 is SGHTA and CDR2 is FQGNSA in the germline V gene.

The rearrangement joins TRBV7-3 to TRBJ2-3; 7 bases line up with TRBD2. From germline, CDR1 is SGHTA and CDR2 FQGTGA. This CDR3 spans 14 amino acids. V was clipped by 0 bases and J by 3 bases; unmatched bases: 0. CDR3 in DNA: TGTGCCAGCAGCTTAACTAGCGGGACAGATACGCAGTATTTT. Protein: CASSLTSGTDTQYF.

The rearrangement uses TRBV21-1 and TRBJ1-5. TRBV21-1 is designated a pseudogene. The CDR3 covers 18 residues. The CDR3 DNA reads TGTGCCAGCAGCCAAGGGACCAGGAGTGATAATAGCAATCAGCCCCAGCATTTT. It yields the protein CASSQGTRSDNSNQPQHF.

In regard to this clone: One end of the junction varies from germline; a read error may be responsible. This rearrangement joins TRBV9 to TRBJ2-1; 9 nucleotides align to TRBD2. Germline V CDR1 and CDR2: SGDLS, YYNGEE. The CDR3 has 16 amino acids. CDR3 DNA: TGTGTCAGCAGCGTTCGGACTAGCGTTACCTACAATGAGCAGTTCTTC. Residues: CVSSVRTSVTYNEQFF. The whole variable domain, filled in from reference TRBV9 and TRBJ2-1, reads DSGVTQTPKHLITATGQRVTLRCSPRSGDLSVYWYQQSLDQGLQFLIQYYNGEERAKGNILERFSAQQFPDLHSELNLSSLELGDSALYFCVSSVRTSVTYNEQFFGPGTRLTVL.

V usage is TRBV5-1 and J usage is TRBJ1-3; D is unresolved. The V end lost 2 bases, the J end lost 4 bases, and 7 bases lay between the germline ends. The CDR3 covers 13 residues. CDR1 and CDR2 (germline): SGHRS, YFSETQ. CDR3 sequence (DNA): TGCGCCAGCAGCTTACCTCAGGGAAACACCATATATTTT. As protein: CASSLPQGNTIYF.

This clone appeared a single time. The junction differs from germline at one of its ends, possibly a read error. The rearrangement joins TRBV20-1 to TRBJ1-1; no reliable D call. CDR1 is DFQATT and CDR2 is SNEGSKA in the germline V gene (reference sequence). This CDR3 is 11 amino acids long. CDR3 residues: CSASQNAEAFF. CDR3 sequence (DNA): TGCAGTGCTAGTCAGAACGCTGAAGCTTTCTTT.

V is TRBV5-1 and J is TRBJ2-3, with D maybe TRBD2 (6 bases). The CDR3 contains 16 residues. Germline V gene data show CDR1 as SGHRS and CDR2 as YFSETQ. V lost 4 bases and J 6 bases, leaving 21 bases between the germline ends. CDR3 coding DNA: TGCGCCAGCAGCCCGAGGACGGGAGTCACCCCCGATACGCAGTATTTT. This gives the protein CASSPRTGVTPDTQYF.

J is TRBJ2-2 and V is TRBV18, with 8 bases fitting TRBD1. Germline CDR1 reads KGHSH; CDR2 reads LQKENI. The CDR3 totals 14 residues. Trimming cost V 4 bases and J 6 bases; bases outside gene matches: 4. Here the CDR3 reads CASSLDRVAGELFF. DNA of the CDR3: TGTGCCAGCTCACTGGACAGGGTGGCCGGGGAGCTGTTTTTT.

The chain has TRBV5-1 and TRBJ2-3; 10 positions agree with TRBD2. CDR1 is SGHRS, CDR2 YFSETQ, per germline. The CDR3 length is 16 residues. J was trimmed by 6 bases and V by 0 bases; bases with no gene match: 7. The CDR3 bases are TGCGCCAGCAGCTTGGCTGCCCTAGCGGGAGTGGATACGCAGTATTTT. This sequence encodes CASSLAALAGVDTQYF.

V is TRBV5-1 and J is TRBJ2-2; 9 bases are shared with TRBD1. Unmatched junction bases numbered 2, after V lost 0 bases and J lost 5 bases. The germline CDR1 and CDR2 sequences are SGHRS and YFSETQ. The CDR3 extends over 15 amino acids. The CDR3 protein is CASSLDGTGTGELFF. CDR3 DNA sequence: TGCGCCAGCAGCTTGGACGGGACAGGGACCGGGGAGCTGTTTTTT.

The V call is TRBV5-1, the J call TRBJ2-1; 11 nucleotides match TRBD1. CDR1 and CDR2 (germline): SGHRS, YFSETQ. The CDR3 length is 14 residues. Trimming at V came to 5 bases and at J to 10 bases, leaving 8 bases not matched to a gene. The CDR3 nucleotides read TGCGCCAGCAGAGTTGGACAGGGGGCAGGAGAGCAGTTCTTC. Its translation is CASRVGQGAGEQFF.